The 5 T cell receptor beta chains given below trace back to one sample, sequenced in a study of T cells in narcolepsy (dated by TCRdb to the late 2010s). The method behind the library was the immunoSEQ multiplex PCR assay. Not all clones reach the TCRdb copy of this immuneACCESS table, which keeps in-frame sequences only. Checked studies attribute under half of the gap to unresolved V genes and leave the rest unexplained. The sample table contains tens of thousands of clones; only one count was recorded for 92% of them. Under 1.4% of the sample goes to the ten largest clones. The sequenced sample consisted of CD45RA- memory CD4+ T cells from PBMCs. The sample's cell subset or site, from its label and the paper: memory T cells sorted ex vivo from peripheral blood. The source of these receptors is a human donor with narcolepsy.

The chain joins TRBV9 to TRBJ2-5, with a possible D match to TRBD2 (5 bases). CDR1 and CDR2 from the germline V gene are SGDLS and YYNGEE. The V and J ends lost 2 bases and 7 bases respectively, with 9 bases between them. The CDR3 contains 12 residues. The chain's CDR3 is CASSVLGGTQYF. The CDR3 DNA reads as TGTGCCAGCAGCGTTTTAGGAGGGACCCAGTACTTC.

This clone has only a few counts. This chain uses TRBV7-2 with TRBJ1-1; 9 positions agree with TRBD1. The CDR3 extends over 18 amino acids. Germline CDR1 is SGHTA and CDR2 is FQGNSA. The J segment lost 0 bases and the V segment lost 5 bases, leaving 13 bases of the junction unmatched. Here the CDR3 reads CASSARAGTGNLNTEAFF. CDR3 coding DNA: TGTGCCAGCAGCGCCCGAGCGGGGACAGGGAATTTGAACACTGAAGCTTTCTTT.

The V call is TRBV19, the J call TRBJ1-1; TRBD1 matches 8 bases. CDR1 is LNHDA and CDR2 is SQIVND in the germline V gene (reference sequence). This CDR3 has 15 residues. The trim removed 8 bases at V and 5 bases at J, leaving 13 bases unmatched. The CDR3 protein is CASRPGGSGGTEAFF. The CDR3 DNA reads as TGTGCCAGTCGGCCAGGGGGCTCCGGAGGGACTGAAGCTTTCTTT.

This chain joins TRBV30 and TRBJ1-2; D unclear. V was clipped by 2 bases and J by 8 bases, with 9 bases between them. Germline V gene sequence: CDR1 GTSNPN, CDR2 SVGIG (reference sequence). This CDR3 is built from 11 residues. CDR3 nucleotides: TGTGCCTGGAGTTGGTTCCGGGGCTACACCTTC. It yields the protein CAWSWFRGYTF.

This chain connects TRBV7-2 to TRBJ2-5; weak D call: TRBD1 (6 bases). The V end was cut by 4 bases, the J end by 4 bases, with 13 bases between. This CDR3 is 14 amino acids long. Germline lookup yields CDR1 SGHTA and CDR2 FQGNSA. CDR3 nucleotide sequence: TGTGCCAGCAGCTCGGGACAAGGGCTAGAGACCCAGTACTTC. Its translation is CASSSGQGLETQYF.